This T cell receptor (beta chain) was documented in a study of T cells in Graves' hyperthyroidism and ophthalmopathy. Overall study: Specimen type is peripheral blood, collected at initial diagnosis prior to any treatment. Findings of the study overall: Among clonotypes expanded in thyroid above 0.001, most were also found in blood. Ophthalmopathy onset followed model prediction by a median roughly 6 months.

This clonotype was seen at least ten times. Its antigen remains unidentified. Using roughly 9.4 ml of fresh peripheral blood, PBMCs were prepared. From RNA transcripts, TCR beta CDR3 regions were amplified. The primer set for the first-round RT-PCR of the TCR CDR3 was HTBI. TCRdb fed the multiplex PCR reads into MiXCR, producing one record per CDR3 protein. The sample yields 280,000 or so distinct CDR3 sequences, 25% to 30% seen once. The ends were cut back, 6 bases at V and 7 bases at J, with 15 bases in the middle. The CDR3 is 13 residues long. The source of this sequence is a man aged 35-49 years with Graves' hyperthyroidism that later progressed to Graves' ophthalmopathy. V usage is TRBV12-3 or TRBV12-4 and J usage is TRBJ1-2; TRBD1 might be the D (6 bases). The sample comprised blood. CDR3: CASSSTGSGGYTF. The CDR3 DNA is TGTGCCAGCAGCAGTACAGGGTCGGGTGGCTACACCTTC.